This T cell receptor (beta chain) was captured in a study of T-cell reconstitution after alpha-beta-depleted transplantation in children. This clonotype came up a few times. Germline CDR1 and CDR2: MDHEN and SYDVKM. The CDR3 consists of 13 residues. The ends were cut back, 5 bases at V and 4 bases at J, with 12 bases in the middle. Unique molecular identifiers were built into the TCRbeta library. TCRdb re-called the PCR reads through MiXCR, storing one row per CDR3 protein. The data hold about 540,000 distinct CDR3 sequences, with about 16% observed a single time. The chain joins TRBV28 to TRBJ2-7; D gene ambiguous. Here the sequenced sample was PBMCs from the stem cell graft donor, taken from the stem cell graft. This receptor was identified in a human donor who donated a stem cell graft to a child with acute lymphoblastic leukemia. The chain's CDR3 is CASSLSIGYEQYF. In DNA form, the CDR3 reads TGTGCCAGCAGTCTAAGCATTGGGTACGAGCAGTACTTC.